This T cell receptor beta chain was identified in a study of metastatic and nonmetastatic thyroid tumors. Across the whole study: Across blood and tumor or nodule tissue, repertoires from malignant and benign thyroid patients were compared with one another.

TCRdb reprocessed the PCR reads via MiXCR. The sample has 7,000 to 10,000 clones; roughly a quarter are singletons. Patients had received no treatment of any kind before thyroid surgery. V was pared by 6 bases and J by 2 bases, with 17 bases between. Germline V CDR1 and CDR2: MNHNS, SASEGT. This CDR3 comprises 16 residues. Sample: tumor tissue. This chain links TRBV6-1 with TRBJ1-3; D may be TRBD1 (6 bases). The sequence was obtained from a female donor with papillary thyroid cancer or a benign thyroid nodule (not recorded which). Some clones in this sample may be carry-over from other donors' samples. CDR3 sequence: CASSQNRAPPGNTIYF. In DNA form, the CDR3 reads TGTGCCAGCAGCCAGAACAGGGCTCCCCCTGGAAACACCATATATTTT.